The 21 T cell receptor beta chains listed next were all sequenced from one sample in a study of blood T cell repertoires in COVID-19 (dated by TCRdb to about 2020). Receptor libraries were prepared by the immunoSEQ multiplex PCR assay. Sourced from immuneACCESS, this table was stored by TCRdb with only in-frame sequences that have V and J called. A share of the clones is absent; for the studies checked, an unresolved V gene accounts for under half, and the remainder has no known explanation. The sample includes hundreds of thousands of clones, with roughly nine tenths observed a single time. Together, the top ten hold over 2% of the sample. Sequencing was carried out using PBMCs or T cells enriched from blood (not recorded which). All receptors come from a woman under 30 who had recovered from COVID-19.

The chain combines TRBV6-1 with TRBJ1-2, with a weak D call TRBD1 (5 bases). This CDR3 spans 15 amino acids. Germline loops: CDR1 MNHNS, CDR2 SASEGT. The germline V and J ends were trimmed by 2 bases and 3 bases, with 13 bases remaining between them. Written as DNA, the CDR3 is TGTGCCAGCAGTGAAAGATTAGGCAGGGACTATGGCTACACCTTC. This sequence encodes CASSERLGRDYGYTF.

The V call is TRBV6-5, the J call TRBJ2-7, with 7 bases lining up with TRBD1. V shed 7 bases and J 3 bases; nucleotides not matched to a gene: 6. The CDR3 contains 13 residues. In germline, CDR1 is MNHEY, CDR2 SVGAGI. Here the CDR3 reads CASNRGRGYEQYF. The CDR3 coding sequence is TGTGCCAGCAACAGGGGCAGGGGCTACGAGCAGTACTTC.

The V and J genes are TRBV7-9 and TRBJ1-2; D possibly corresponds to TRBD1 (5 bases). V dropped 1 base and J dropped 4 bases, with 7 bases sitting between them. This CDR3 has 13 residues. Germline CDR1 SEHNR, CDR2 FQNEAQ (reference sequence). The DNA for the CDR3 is TGTGCCAGCAGCTTAGAGGGGATCTATGGCTACACCTTC. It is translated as CASSLEGIYGYTF.

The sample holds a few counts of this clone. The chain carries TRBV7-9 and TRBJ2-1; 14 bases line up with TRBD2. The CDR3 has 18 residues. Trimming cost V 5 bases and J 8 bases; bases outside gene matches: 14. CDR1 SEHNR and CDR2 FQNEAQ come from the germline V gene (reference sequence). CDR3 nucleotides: TGTGCCAGCAGCCAAGGACTAGCGGGGGGCCCACCCCCCCATGAGCAGTTCTTC. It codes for CASSQGLAGGPPPHEQFF.

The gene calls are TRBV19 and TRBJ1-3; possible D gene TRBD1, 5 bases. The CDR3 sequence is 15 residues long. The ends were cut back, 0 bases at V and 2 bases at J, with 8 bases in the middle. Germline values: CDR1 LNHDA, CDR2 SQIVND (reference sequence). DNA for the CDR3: TGTGCCAGTAGTATAGATGAAGGGGCTGGAAACACCATATATTTT. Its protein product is CASSIDEGAGNTIYF. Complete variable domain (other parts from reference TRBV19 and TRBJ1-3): DGGITQSPKYLFRKEGQNVTLSCEQNLNHDAMYWYRQDPGQGLRLIYYSQIVNDFQKGDIAEGYSVSREKKESFPLTVTSAQKNPTAFYLCASSIDEGAGNTIYFGEGSWLTVV.

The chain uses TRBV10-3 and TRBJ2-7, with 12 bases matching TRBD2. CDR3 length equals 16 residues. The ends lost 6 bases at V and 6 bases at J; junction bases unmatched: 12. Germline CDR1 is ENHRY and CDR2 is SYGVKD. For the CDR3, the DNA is TGTGCCATCAGGGGCCCAACCGGGACTAGCGGGCCCGAGCAGTACTTC. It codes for CAIRGPTGTSGPEQYF.

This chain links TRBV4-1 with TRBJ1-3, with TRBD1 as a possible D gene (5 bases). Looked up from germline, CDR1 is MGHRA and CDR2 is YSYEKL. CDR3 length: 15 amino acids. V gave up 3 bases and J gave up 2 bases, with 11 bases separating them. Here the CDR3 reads CASSQTEAPGNTIYF. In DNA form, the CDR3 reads TGCGCCAGCAGCCAGACAGAAGCTCCTGGAAACACCATATATTTT.

Here the CDR3 reads CASKPTGATDTQYF. In nucleotides, the CDR3 is TGCGCCAGCAAGCCCACAGGGGCAACAGATACGCAGTATTTT. V and J are TRBV10-1 and TRBJ2-3; the match to TRBD1 covers 7 bases. Trimming cost V 7 bases and J 3 bases; bases outside gene matches: 7. Germline values: CDR1 WNHNN, CDR2 SYGVQD (reference sequence). The CDR3 spans 14 residues.

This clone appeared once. The CDR3, as DNA: TGTGCCAGCAGAGCAGGGGCAGGCTACACCTTC. Its protein is CASRAGAGYTF. The V call is TRBV5-8, the J call TRBJ1-2, with D maybe TRBD1 (6 bases). The CDR3 totals 11 residues. Trimming pared 5 bases from V and 8 bases from J, leaving 10 bases between. Per the germline V gene, CDR1 is SGHTS and CDR2 is YDEGEE. The full variable domain, rest sourced from reference TRBV5-8 and TRBJ1-2, is EAGVTQSPTHLIKTRGQQATLRCSPISGHTSVYWYQQALGLGLQFLLWYDEGEERNRGNFPPRFSGRQFPNYSSELNVNALELEDSALYLCASRAGAGYTFGSGTRLTVV.

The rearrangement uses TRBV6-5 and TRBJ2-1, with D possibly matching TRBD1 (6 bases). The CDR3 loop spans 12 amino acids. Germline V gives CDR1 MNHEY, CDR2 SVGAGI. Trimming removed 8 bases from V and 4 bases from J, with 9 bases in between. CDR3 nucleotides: TGTGCCAGCGGACAGCTTTACAATGAGCAGTTCTTC. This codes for CASGQLYNEQFF.

CDR3 DNA sequence: TGCAGCGCCCCAGCGGGGGGAATGACAGATACGCAGTATTTT. This translates into CSAPAGGMTDTQYF. The chain is built from TRBV29-1 and TRBJ2-3; 9 nucleotides agree with TRBD2. Germline V gene data show CDR1 as SQVTM and CDR2 as ANQGSEA. With V trimmed by 7 bases and J by 3 bases, 8 bases remained unmatched. The CDR3 is 14 amino acids.

CDR3 sequence reads: CASSPTGQDQNTEAFF. CDR3 in DNA: TGTGCCAGCTCACCAACTGGACAGGACCAGAACACTGAAGCTTTCTTT. The rearrangement uses TRBV18 and TRBJ1-1; 7 bases map to TRBD1. Per germline, CDR1 KGHSH and CDR2 LQKENI. This CDR3 contains 16 residues. Trimming cost V 2 bases and J 1 base; bases outside gene matches: 7. Full variable domain (rest looked up from reference TRBV18 and TRBJ1-1): NAGVMQNPRHLVRRRGQEARLRCSPMKGHSHVYWYRQLPEEGLKFMVYLQKENIIDESGMPKERFSAEFPKEGPSILRIQQVVRGDSAAYFCASSPTGQDQNTEAFFGQGTRLTVV.

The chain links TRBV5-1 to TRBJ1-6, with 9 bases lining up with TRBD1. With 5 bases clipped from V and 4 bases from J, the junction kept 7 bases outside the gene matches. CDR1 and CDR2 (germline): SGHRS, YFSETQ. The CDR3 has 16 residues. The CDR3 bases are TGCGCCAGCAGTTCGGGACAGGGAACGTATAATTCACCCCTCCACTTT. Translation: CASSSGQGTYNSPLHF.

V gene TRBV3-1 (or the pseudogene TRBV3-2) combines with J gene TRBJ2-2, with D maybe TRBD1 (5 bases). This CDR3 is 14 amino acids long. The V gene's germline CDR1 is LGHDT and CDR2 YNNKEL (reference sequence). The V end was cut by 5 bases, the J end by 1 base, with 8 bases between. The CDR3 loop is CASSNTGNTGELFF. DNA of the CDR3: TGTGCCAGCAGCAACACAGGGAACACCGGGGAGCTGTTTTTT.

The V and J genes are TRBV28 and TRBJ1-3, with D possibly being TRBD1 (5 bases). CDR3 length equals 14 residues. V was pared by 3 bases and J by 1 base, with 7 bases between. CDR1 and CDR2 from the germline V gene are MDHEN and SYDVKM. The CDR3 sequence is CASSFRGSGNTIYF. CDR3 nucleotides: TGTGCCAGCAGTTTTAGGGGATCTGGAAACACCATATATTTT.

The CDR3 region is CASNAYRGDRSEAFF. The CDR3 DNA reads TGTGCCAGCAACGCGTACAGGGGGGATCGCTCTGAAGCTTTCTTT. The V and J genes are TRBV21-1 and TRBJ1-1; the table's D call, TRBD1, has no DNA check behind it. TRBV21-1 is labeled a pseudogene. This CDR3 is built from 15 residues.

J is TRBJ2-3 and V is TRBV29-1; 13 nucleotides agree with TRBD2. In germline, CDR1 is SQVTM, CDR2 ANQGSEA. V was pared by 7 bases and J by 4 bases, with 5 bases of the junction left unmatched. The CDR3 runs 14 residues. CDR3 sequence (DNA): TGCAGCGCCGGACTAGCGGGGGACCCAGATACGCAGTATTTT. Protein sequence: CSAGLAGDPDTQYF.

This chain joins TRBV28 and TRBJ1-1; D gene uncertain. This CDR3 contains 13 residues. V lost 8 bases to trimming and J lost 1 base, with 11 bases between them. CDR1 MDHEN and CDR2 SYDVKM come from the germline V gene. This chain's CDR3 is CASRVAGNTEAFF. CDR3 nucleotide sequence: TGTGCCAGCCGGGTAGCGGGGAACACTGAAGCTTTCTTT. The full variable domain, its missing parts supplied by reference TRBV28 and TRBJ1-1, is DVKVTQSSRYLVKRTGEKVFLECVQDMDHENMFWYRQDPGLGLRLIYFSYDVKMKEKGDIPEGYSVSREKKERFSLILESASTNQTSMYLCASRVAGNTEAFFGQGTRLTVV.

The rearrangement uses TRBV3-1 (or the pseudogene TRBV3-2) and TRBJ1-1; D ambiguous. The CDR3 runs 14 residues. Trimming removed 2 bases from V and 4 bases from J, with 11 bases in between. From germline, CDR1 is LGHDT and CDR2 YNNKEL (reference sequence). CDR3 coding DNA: TGTGCCAGCAGCCAAAATGTCCGGGGCACTGAAGCTTTCTTT. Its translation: CASSQNVRGTEAFF.

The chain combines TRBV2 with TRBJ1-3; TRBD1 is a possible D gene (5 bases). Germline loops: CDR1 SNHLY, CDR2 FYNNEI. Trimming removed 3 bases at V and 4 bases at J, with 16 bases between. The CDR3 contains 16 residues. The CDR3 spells CASSDPMGGSGNTIYF. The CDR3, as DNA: TGTGCCAGCAGTGACCCTATGGGGGGTTCGGGAAACACCATATATTTT.

The CDR3 DNA sequence: TGTGCCAGCAGTGATGCGGGGACAGCCATCGGGCAGTTCTTC. This sequence encodes CASSDAGTAIGQFF. The genes are TRBV2 and TRBJ2-1; TRBD1 might be the D (7 bases). V lost 3 bases, J lost 12 bases, and 18 bases lay in between. Germline CDR1 is SNHLY and CDR2 is FYNNEI. CDR3 length: 14 amino acids. Supplemented by reference TRBV2 and TRBJ2-1, the full variable domain reads EPEVTQTPSHQVTQMGQEVILRCVPISNHLYFYWYRQILGQKVEFLVSFYNNEISEKSEIFDDQFSVERPDGSNFTLKIRSTKLEDSAMYFCASSDAGTAIGQFFGPGTRLTVL.